This TCR beta chain was observed in a study of cytotoxic CD8 clonotypes in ibrutinib-treated CLL. Study at large: The taking of response samples occurred after a median about 12 months of treatment, with a range of 6 to 36. Study-wide results and caveats: An increase in clonality occurred at ibrutinib response, followed by a return toward baseline at progression.

CDR1 is SNHLY, CDR2 FYNNEI, per germline. V lost 4 bases to trimming and J lost 10 bases, with 29 bases between them. The CDR3 totals 18 residues. PBMCs that had been cryopreserved were the source of roughly 2 micrograms of genomic DNA for TCR beta libraries. This clone has a single count. Its matching antigen is unknown. The assay was immunoSEQ multiplex PCR, and TCRdb's table has in-frame clones only and misses some. Here the sample spans around 140,000 clones, 70% to 90% being singletons. The sequence was collected from a human donor with chronic lymphocytic leukemia. The gene calls are TRBV2 and TRBJ2-1; perhaps TRBD2 as D (6 bases). Here the sequenced sample was PBMCs, taken after 24 months of ibrutinib treatment. CDR3 amino acids: CASSVPSDQSSISGEQFF. DNA for the CDR3: TGTGCCAGCAGTGTGCCTTCGGACCAATCATCTATTAGCGGAGAGCAGTTCTTC.